This entry lists 16 T cell receptor beta chains sequenced from one sample in a study of PD-1 blockade in classical Hodgkin lymphoma (dated by TCRdb to 2018 to 2020). The time point label, as the study defines it: cycle 2 day 1 (C2D1) of nivolumab. Every trial patient had relapsed after autologous stem cell transplantation, and cohorts A, B and C differed in prior brentuximab vedotin exposure. To prepare the library, the immunoSEQ multiplex PCR assay was applied. TCRdb carries this immuneACCESS record with in-frame sequences only. Its versions omit some clonotypes, under half of them owing to an unresolved V gene in the studies checked, with the rest unexplained. Counted in this sample were about 90,000 clones; 85% to 95% of them appeared once. Together, the top ten hold approximately 2.5% of the sample. The material sequenced was peripheral blood mononuclear cells (PBMCs), taken before the second cycle of nivolumab. These receptors all stem from a human donor with classical Hodgkin lymphoma.

This clone was counted a single time. The chain employs TRBV28 and TRBJ2-3; D ambiguous. Trimming stripped 3 bases from V and 2 bases from J, with 21 bases between. This CDR3 has 18 residues. Germline-derived CDR1 and CDR2 are MDHEN and SYDVKM. This CDR3 reads CASSLALWEPLPTDTQYF. CDR3 coding DNA: TGTGCCAGCAGTTTGGCCCTTTGGGAACCCTTACCCACAGATACGCAGTATTTT.

In this sample, this clone turned up once. This rearrangement joins TRBV5-1 to TRBJ2-7, with 8 bases that match TRBD1. This CDR3 is built from 15 residues. With V trimmed by 4 bases and J by 4 bases, 10 bases remained unmatched. Germline V gene lookup returns CDR1 SGHRS and CDR2 YFSETQ. The CDR3 DNA follows: TGCGCCAGCAGCCCAAGGACAGGGTTAGGGTACGAGCAGTACTTC. It specifies CASSPRTGLGYEQYF.

This sequence joins TRBV29-1 and TRBJ1-5; D remains unclear. The CDR3 spans 12 residues. Germline V gene data show CDR1 as SQVTM and CDR2 as ANQGSEA. V was clipped by 6 bases and J by 3 bases, with 9 bases between them. The CDR3 protein is CSVGFHNQPQHF. CDR3 bases: TGCAGCGTGGGGTTTCACAATCAGCCCCAGCATTTT.

This chain joins TRBV27 and TRBJ2-5, with TRBD2 matching 10 bases. Germline CDR1 MNHEY, CDR2 SMNVEV (reference sequence). The CDR3 length is 16 residues. V lost 8 bases and J lost 4; bases outside the gene matches: 13. The CDR3 nucleotides are TGTGCCAGCCGGTGGGGGACGCTAGCGGGAGCAGAGACCCAGTACTTC. Translating gives CASRWGTLAGAETQYF.

This clone was seen a few times. The chain uses TRBV6-1 and TRBJ2-1; no reliable D call. Germline lookup yields CDR1 MNHNS and CDR2 SASEGT. The CDR3 length is 15 residues. V lost 0 bases to trimming and J lost 4 bases, with 10 bases between them. CDR3 in DNA: TGTGCCAGCAGTGAAGCGACCAGACCGTACAATGAGCAGTTCTTC. This translates into CASSEATRPYNEQFF.

This clone was picked up one time. The J gene is TRBJ2-1, the V gene TRBV10-2; 12 bases map to TRBD2. The CDR3 runs 15 residues. Trimming cost V 8 bases and J 5 bases; bases outside gene matches: 7. The germline CDR1 and CDR2 sequences are WSHSY and SAAADI. Written as DNA, the CDR3 is TGCGCCAGCGACGAAGGACTAGCGGGAAACAATGAGCAGTTCTTC. Its translation is CASDEGLAGNNEQFF.

This chain links TRBV19 with TRBJ2-7; D may match TRBD1 or TRBD2 (5 bases each). Germline values: CDR1 LNHDA, CDR2 SQIVND (reference sequence). The CDR3 contains 16 residues. The V end lost 0 bases, the J end lost 4 bases, and 16 bases lay between the germline ends. The CDR3 is CASSIDAGAGLYEQYF. The CDR3 DNA reads TGTGCCAGTAGTATAGACGCCGGGGCTGGTCTATACGAGCAGTACTTC.

The chain employs TRBV19 and TRBJ1-1; D is ambiguous. In germline, CDR1 is LNHDA, CDR2 SQIVND (reference sequence). The ends were cut back, 0 bases at V and 1 base at J, with 9 bases in the middle. This CDR3 comprises 15 residues. The CDR3 reads CASSIDPGPNTEAFF. The CDR3 DNA reads TGTGCCAGTAGTATAGACCCCGGACCGAACACTGAAGCTTTCTTT.

CDR3 sequence (DNA): TGTGCCAGCAGCGTAGACCTAGCGGCCCCCTACGAGCAGTACTTC. Amino acid sequence: CASSVDLAAPYEQYF. The chain combines TRBV9 with TRBJ2-7; 7 positions agree with TRBD2. The CDR3 spans 15 residues. After removal of 0 bases from V and 2 bases from J, the junction contained 5 bases not matched to a gene. The germline CDR1 and CDR2 sequences are SGDLS and YYNGEE. Full variable domain (missing parts from reference TRBV9 and TRBJ2-7): DSGVTQTPKHLITATGQRVTLRCSPRSGDLSVYWYQQSLDQGLQFLIQYYNGEERAKGNILERFSAQQFPDLHSELNLSSLELGDSALYFCASSVDLAAPYEQYFGPGTRLTVT.

The V and J genes are TRBV4-1 and TRBJ2-7; D is unclear. The CDR3 consists of 11 residues. V lost 5 bases to trimming and J lost 3 bases, with 5 bases between them. Germline loops: CDR1 MGHRA, CDR2 YSYEKL. The CDR3 nucleotides read TGCGCCAGCAGCGTGGGCTACGAGCAGTACTTC. Protein: CASSVGYEQYF.

The chain links TRBV4-2 to TRBJ2-1; D tentatively reads TRBD1 or TRBD2 (6 bases each). Germline lookup yields CDR1 LGHNA and CDR2 YNFKEQ. This CDR3 is 15 amino acids long. With 5 bases removed from V and 7 bases from J, the gap between germline ends came to 18 bases. For the CDR3, the DNA is TGTGCCAGCAGCTATATTCACCGGGGGCTTAATGAGCAGTTCTTC. Translation: CASSYIHRGLNEQFF.

The chain carries TRBV9 and TRBJ1-1; 7 bases match TRBD1. Germline V lookup: CDR1 SGDLS, CDR2 YYNGEE. The CDR3 runs to 15 residues. Trimming at V came to 5 bases and at J to 2 bases, leaving 9 bases not matched to a gene. The CDR3 loop reads CASSRRDRYNTEAFF. DNA for the CDR3: TGTGCCAGCAGTAGACGGGACAGATATAACACTGAAGCTTTCTTT.

CDR3 sequence: CASSLDRTINEQFF. CDR3 DNA sequence: TGTGCCAGCAGCTTAGACCGGACAATCAATGAGCAGTTCTTC. The rearrangement joins TRBV5-4 to TRBJ2-1; tentatively, D is TRBD1 (5 bases). V was trimmed by 2 bases and J by 6 bases, leaving 12 bases between them. This CDR3 is 14 amino acids long. CDR1 SGHNT and CDR2 YYREEE come from the germline V gene (reference sequence). The entire variable domain, with the rest obtained from reference TRBV5-4 and TRBJ2-1, is as follows: ETGVTQSPTHLIKTRGQQVTLRCSSQSGHNTVSWYQQALGQGPQFIFQYYREEENGRGNFPPRFSGLQFPNYSSELNVNALELDDSALYLCASSLDRTINEQFFGPGTRLTVL.

The chain uses TRBV18 and TRBJ2-7; 9 nucleotides match TRBD1. V shed 0 bases, J shed 2 bases, and the junction held 8 bases outside the gene matches. CDR1 KGHSH and CDR2 LQKENI come from the germline V gene. CDR3 length equals 17 residues. The CDR3 DNA sequence: TGTGCCAGCTCACCACCGGGGACAGGGAGCGGGGCCTACGAGCAGTACTTC. Encoded protein: CASSPPGTGSGAYEQYF.

This clone was seen a single time. The chain uses TRBV6-5 and TRBJ2-7; D may be TRBD2 (7 bases). The germline V and J ends were trimmed by 2 bases and 6 bases, with 17 bases remaining between them. CDR1 MNHEY and CDR2 SVGAGI come from the germline V gene. The CDR3 covers 15 residues. The CDR3 nucleotides read TGTGCCAGCAGTTACGATCCGTACAGGGAGGGCGAGCAGTACTTC. It translates to CASSYDPYREGEQYF.

The rearrangement joins TRBV19 to TRBJ2-3, with 7 bases identical to TRBD2. CDR1 is LNHDA, CDR2 SQIVND, per germline (reference sequence). The V and J ends lost 3 bases and 7 bases, in that order; junction bases with no gene match: 19. The CDR3 contains 18 residues. As DNA, the CDR3 is TGTGCCAGTAGTATGCCCCGTCCTATCTCCGGACTAGGGAATACGCAGTATTTT. Its protein is CASSMPRPISGLGNTQYF. Full variable domain (remainder filled in from reference TRBV19 and TRBJ2-3): DGGITQSPKYLFRKEGQNVTLSCEQNLNHDAMYWYRQDPGQGLRLIYYSQIVNDFQKGDIAEGYSVSREKKESFPLTVTSAQKNPTAFYLCASSMPRPISGLGNTQYFGPGTRLTVL.